Below are 9 T cell receptor beta chains sequenced from a single sample in a study of blood T cell repertoires in COVID-19. Some clones are missing from TCRdb's copy, which holds only in-frame ones; the method was immunoSEQ multiplex PCR. The sample has about 250,000 clones; approximately 85% are singletons. Sequenced input: PBMCs or T cells enriched from blood (not recorded which). These receptors came from a woman aged 50 to 60 with acute COVID-19.

The V call is TRBV5-1, the J call TRBJ2-3; TRBD1 aligns across 11 bases. The CDR3 spans 18 residues. V gave up 5 bases and J gave up 1 base; unmatched junction bases: 12. Germline V gives CDR1 SGHRS, CDR2 YFSETQ. CDR3 coding DNA: TGCGCCAGCAGACGGGACAGGGGGTTTTCGGAGGGCACAGATACGCAGTATTTT. Translation: CASRRDRGFSEGTDTQYF.

This clone was observed a single time. V and J are TRBV6-5 and TRBJ1-2; tentative D call: TRBD1 (5 bases). In germline, CDR1 is MNHEY, CDR2 SVGAGI. Trimming left V 6 bases short and J 1 base short, with 12 bases between. The CDR3 contains 14 residues. CDR3 sequence: CASRRQTLNYGYTF. The CDR3 DNA sequence: TGTGCCAGCAGGAGACAGACCCTTAACTATGGCTACACCTTC.

This chain connects TRBV7-8 to TRBJ2-2, with TRBD1 as a possible D gene (5 bases). Trimming left V 5 bases short and J 3 bases short, with 10 bases between. This CDR3 is 14 amino acids long. From germline, CDR1 is SGHVS and CDR2 FQNEAQ. CDR3 sequence reads: CASSPRQYTGELFF. As DNA, the CDR3 is TGTGCCAGCAGCCCCAGACAGTACACCGGGGAGCTGTTTTTT.

J is TRBJ2-7 and V is TRBV2, with TRBD2 matching 8 bases. The V and J ends lost 0 bases and 6 bases, in that order; junction bases with no gene match: 1. Looked up from germline, CDR1 is SNHLY and CDR2 is FYNNEI. The CDR3 totals 13 residues. In DNA, the CDR3 is TGTGCCAGCAGTGAAGCCGGGAGGGGCGAGCAGTACTTC. It codes for CASSEAGRGEQYF.

This chain connects TRBV7-9 to TRBJ2-5; maybe TRBD1 (6 bases). Looked up from germline, CDR1 is SEHNR and CDR2 is FQNEAQ (reference sequence). This CDR3 spans 14 amino acids. Trimming stripped 4 bases from V and 0 bases from J, with 9 bases between. CDR3 bases: TGTGCCAGCAGCTCACAGGGTTACCAAGAGACCCAGTACTTC. Residues: CASSSQGYQETQYF.

This rearrangement joins TRBV5-8 to TRBJ1-1; D is perhaps TRBD1 (6 bases). The germline V gene encodes CDR1 SGHTS and CDR2 YDEGEE. The ends were cut back, 4 bases at V and 5 bases at J, with 18 bases in the middle. CDR3 length: 15 amino acids. This CDR3 reads CASSVLQGLGTEAFF. The CDR3 nucleotides are TGTGCCAGCAGCGTACTACAGGGCCTAGGGACTGAAGCTTTCTTT.

The rearrangement joins TRBV10-1 to TRBJ1-3, with 8 bases that match TRBD1. V lost 0 bases to trimming and J lost 6 bases; unmatched junction nucleotides: 4. The CDR3 has 15 residues. Germline lookup yields CDR1 WNHNN and CDR2 SYGVQD (reference sequence). CDR3 DNA: TGCGCCAGCAGTGAGTCCGACAGGGGAGTAAACACCATATATTTT. Translating it yields CASSESDRGVNTIYF.

The chain has TRBV20-1 and TRBJ2-3; 13 positions match TRBD2. Germline values: CDR1 DFQATT, CDR2 SNEGSKA (reference sequence). The CDR3 sequence is 16 residues long. V shed 3 bases, J shed 1 base, and the junction held 4 bases outside the gene matches. In DNA form, the CDR3 reads TGCAGTGCTAGTCGGACTAGCGGGGGACGCACAGATACGCAGTATTTT. Translated: CSASRTSGGRTDTQYF.

The genes are TRBV5-1 and TRBJ2-2; 9 bases line up with TRBD1. Unmatched junction bases numbered 9, after V lost 4 bases and J lost 8 bases. CDR3 length: 15 amino acids. The germline gives CDR1 SGHRS, CDR2 YFSETQ. CDR3 nucleotide sequence: TGCGCCAGCAGCCATGGGACAGGGAGAGGTGGGGAGCTGTTTTTT. Translation gives CASSHGTGRGGELFF. Full variable domain (missing parts from reference TRBV5-1 and TRBJ2-2): KAGVTQTPRYLIKTRGQQVTLSCSPISGHRSVSWYQQTPGQGLQFLFEYFSETQRNKGNFPGRFSGRQFSNSRSEMNVSTLELGDSALYLCASSHGTGRGGELFFGEGSRLTVL.